A selection of T cell receptor beta chains follows, all from one sample in a study of cytomegalovirus exposure and HLA in healthy donors. Assay used: immunoSEQ multiplex PCR; TCRdb lists only in-frame clones, some missing. The table has roughly 100,000 clones, 78% seen once. Sample: PBMCs. The source is a man younger than 45 in good health and CMV-seronegative. CDR3s include the opening cysteine and the closing phenylalanine or tryptophan. D genes are given only for firm matches. Clone size is not always given. Where it is, it says once, few, many or a class for expanded clones.

>TRBV4-3|.|TRBD1|TRBJ1-4
TGCGCCAGCAGCCAGAAAATAATCGGGACAGGGACGGGAAAACTGTTTTTT
CASSQKIIGTGTGKLFF
>TRBV5-4|few|.|TRBJ1-3
TGTGCCAGCAGCGATTTCAGCTCTGGAAACACCATATATTTT
CASSDFSSGNTIYF
>TRBV6-4|medium-sized|.|TRBJ2-3
TGTGCCAGCAGTGACGGGACTAGCACAGATACGCAGTATTTT
CASSDGTSTDTQYF
>TRBV18|.|TRBD2|TRBJ2-2
TGTGCCAGCTCAAAGCGGGACGCCGCGATTTTT
CASSKRDAAIF
>TRBV6-1|.|TRBD1|TRBJ1-2
TGTGCCGGCTCTGAGGAGGACAGGGGTGGCTACACCTTC
CAGSEEDRGGYTF
>TRBV27|.|TRBD2|TRBJ2-1
TGTGCCAGCAGTCTAGGACTAGCGGGGGGGAATGAGCAGTTCTTC
CASSLGLAGGNEQFF
>TRBV9|.|.|TRBJ2-7
TGTGCCAGCCCCAAACGGCAGGAACGAAACTACGAGCAGTACTTC
CASPKRQERNYEQYF
>TRBV7-9|few|TRBD1|TRBJ2-1
TGTGCCAGCAGCCCAAGGACAGGGGTCGGTGAGCAGTTCTTC
CASSPRTGVGEQFF
>TRBV5-1|once|TRBD2|TRBJ2-3
TGCGCCAGCAGCGGGAGCCCCCCAGCGGGAGCTGATGATACGCAGTATTTT
CASSGSPPAGADDTQYF
>TRBV4-1|.|.|TRBJ2-1
TGCGCCACTGCCCGGACAGCCTCCTTAGGTGAGCAGTTCTTC
CATARTASLGEQFF
>TRBV6-5|.|.|TRBJ2-3
TGTGCCACCTCCCTCGGGTTTTTATCGGATACGCAGTATTTT
CATSLGFLSDTQYF
>TRBV5-4|.|.|TRBJ1-1
TGTGCCAGCAGCTGGGGGGGGAACACTGAAGCTTTCTTT
CASSWGGNTEAFF
>TRBV6-5|few|TRBD1|TRBJ1-5
TGTGCCAGCAGTCACGAACAGGGGACAAGGCCCCAGCATTTT
CASSHEQGTRPQHF
>TRBV4-1|.|.|TRBJ1-1
TGCGCCAGCAGCCCCGGACAGCTTGGAGTCACTGAAGCTTTCTTT
CASSPGQLGVTEAFF
>TRBV6-6|.|.|TRBJ2-7
TGTGCCACGGGTCTTTCCTACGAGCAGTACTTC
CATGLSYEQYF
>TRBV7-9|few|.|TRBJ1-1
TGTGCCAGCAGCTTAGCACAGGGAAGTGAAGCTTTCTTT
CASSLAQGSEAFF
>TRBV5-6|.|.|TRBJ1-2
TGTGCCAGCAATGAACAGGGAATTCATGGCTACACCTTC
CASNEQGIHGYTF
>TRBV5-1|few|TRBD2|TRBJ2-2
TGCGCCAGCAGCCTGACCTGGGCGGGAGGCGTCACCGGGGAGCTGTTTTTT
CASSLTWAGGVTGELFF
>TRBV18|.|TRBD2|TRBJ2-3
TGTGCCAGCTCACCGCTGGGACTAGCGGGGGTCCTAGGCTCCACAGATACGCAGTATTTT
CASSPLGLAGVLGSTDTQYF
>TRBV7-2|few|.|TRBJ2-1
TGTGCCAGCAGCTTAGCGCGGACTCTCGATGAGCAGTTCTTC
CASSLARTLDEQFF
>TRBV10-2|few|TRBD1|TRBJ1-4
TGCGCCAGCTCCGGACAGGGAACGAATGAAAAACTGTTTTTT
CASSGQGTNEKLFF
>TRBV7-9|.|.|TRBJ1-5
TGTGCCAGCAGCTTAGAGGGGGGGATCAGGCAGCCCCAGCATTTT
CASSLEGGIRQPQHF
>TRBV19|.|.|TRBJ2-6
TGTGCCAGTAGTATTGTGGGAGCAATATCTGGGGCCAACGTCCTGACTTTC
CASSIVGAISGANVLTF
>TRBV2|.|.|TRBJ2-1
TGTGCCAGCAGGGGGACTGTACGTGGAAATGAGCAGTTCTTC
CASRGTVRGNEQFF
>TRBV19|.|.|TRBJ2-2
TGTGCCAGTAGTTCAACAGTGAACACCGGGGAGCTGTTTTTT
CASSSTVNTGELFF
>TRBV5-4|.|.|TRBJ1-2
TGTGCCAGCAGCTTGGCAGGGGCTAACTATGGCTACACCTTC
CASSLAGANYGYTF
>TRBV28|.|TRBD1|TRBJ1-6
TGTGCCAGCGTCCGGGACAGGGGATCACCCCTCCACTTT
CASVRDRGSPLHF
>TRBV2|once|.|TRBJ2-5
TGTGCCAGCAGTGTCGGAGGGACAGAGACCCAGTACTTC
CASSVGGTETQYF
>TRBV9|.|TRBD2|TRBJ2-3
TGTGCCAGCAGCGTAGACGAGCGGGGGGGCACGCAGTATTTT
CASSVDERGGTQYF
>TRBV19|.|.|TRBJ1-4
TGTGCCAGTAGTATATGGGGGGTCGCAACTAATGAAAAACTGTTTTTT
CASSIWGVATNEKLFF
>TRBV5-4|.|TRBD1|TRBJ2-2
TGTGCCAGCACCCCGGACAGGGAAAAAGGCGGGGAGCTGTTTTTT
CASTPDREKGGELFF
>TRBV18|.|TRBD1|TRBJ2-6
TGTGCCAGCTCACGGGACAGGGGTACATCTGGGGCCAACGTCCTGACTTTC
CASSRDRGTSGANVLTF
>TRBV10-2|.|.|TRBJ1-1
TGCGCCAGCAGTGATGCAGGGAACACTGAAGCTTTCTTT
CASSDAGNTEAFF
>TRBV7-9|.|.|TRBJ2-7
TGTGCCAGCAGCTTTACGGAGGAACAGTACTTC
CASSFTEEQYF
>TRBV6-1|.|.|TRBJ2-5
TGTGCCAGCAGTGAACAGTCCAAAGAGACCCAGTACTTC
CASSEQSKETQYF
>TRBV11-3|few|TRBD1|TRBJ2-3
TGTGCCAGCAGCTTAGGGGGACAGGGCCTCGATACGCAGTATTTT
CASSLGGQGLDTQYF
>TRBV7-6|.|.|TRBJ2-3
TGTGCCAGCAGCCTCGCCCAGGGCGGCCTCAGCACAGATACGCAGTATTTT
CASSLAQGGLSTDTQYF
>TRBV6-1|.|TRBD1|TRBJ1-1
TGTGCCAGCAGTCAGACAGGGGATCGCACTGAAGCTTTCTTT
CASSQTGDRTEAFF
>TRBV15|.|.|TRBJ1-5
TGTGCCACCAGCAATGGGGGGGCGCTTATTCAGCCCCAGCATTTT
CATSNGGALIQPQHF
>TRBV9|.|.|TRBJ2-7
TGTGCCAGCAGCGTAACGGGTCTTGGTCTCGAGCAGTACTTC
CASSVTGLGLEQYF
>TRBV7-6|.|.|TRBJ2-2
TGTGCCAGCAGCTTAGGAGCCACCGGGGAGCTGTTTTTT
CASSLGATGELFF
>TRBV11-3|.|.|TRBJ2-7
TGTGCCAGCATCCGTGGAGGGAGTTCATCCTACGAGCAGTACTTC
CASIRGGSSSYEQYF
>TRBV27|.|.|TRBJ1-5
TGTGCCAGCAGCCCGTTAAGAGCTACCGATAATAGCAATCAGCCCCAGCATTTT
CASSPLRATDNSNQPQHF
>TRBV6-5|.|.|TRBJ2-7
TGTGCCAGCAGTTACTCGACAGGCCCCTACGAGCAGTACTTC
CASSYSTGPYEQYF
>TRBV21-1|.|.|TRBJ2-1
TGTGCCAGCAGCCAGAACAGGGGCCGGTACAATGAGCAGTTCTTC
CASSQNRGRYNEQFF
>TRBV7-9|.|TRBD2|TRBJ2-3
TGTGCCAGCAGCTTAGCCGGACTAGCGGGAGCAGATACGCAGTATTTT
CASSLAGLAGADTQYF
>TRBV9|.|TRBD1|TRBJ1-2
TGTGCCAGCAGCGTATCCGGGACAGGGGGAAGTGGCTACACCTTC
CASSVSGTGGSGYTF
>TRBV5-4|.|TRBD2|TRBJ2-5
TGTGCCAGCAGCCTAAGCCGTAGCGGGGTCCAAGAGACCCAGTACTTC
CASSLSRSGVQETQYF
>TRBV29-1|.|TRBD1|TRBJ1-1
TGCAGCGCCGACAGGGGAGGCATGAACACTGAAGCTTTCTTT
CSADRGGMNTEAFF
>TRBV6-4|.|TRBD1|TRBJ2-1
TGTGCCAGCAGTGACTCGGACAGGGATGAGCAGTTCTTC
CASSDSDRDEQFF
>TRBV27|.|.|TRBJ2-2
TGTGCCAGCAGTTTATTCGACAGAACCGGGGAGCTGTTTTTT
CASSLFDRTGELFF
>TRBV18|.|.|TRBJ2-1
TGTGCCAGCTCACCATCGCGTAGCAATGAGCAGTTCTTC
CASSPSRSNEQFF